This is a list of T cell receptor beta chains from one sample in a study of neurological immune-mediated disorders. TCRdb redid the calling of the 5' RACE reads with MiXCR, one entry per CDR3 protein. The sample lists tens of thousands of distinct CDR3 sequences, 2% to 2.5% seen once, with 3% in the top ten. Sequencing input: PBMCs. Receptors originate from a man in his fifties with multiple sclerosis. The CDR3 runs from the conserved cysteine through the conserved F or W. The D gene is left open where the match is weak. Not all rows give a size; the values are once, few, many and, for expanded clones, a class.

j_call	clone_size	d_call	v_call	cdr3_nt	cdr3_aa
TRBJ2-7	many	TRBD2	TRBV7-2	TGTGCCAGCAGCCGCCTAGCGGGGGCCTTCTACGAGCAGTACTTC	CASSRLAGAFYEQYF
TRBJ2-4	many	NA	TRBV20-1	TGCAGTGCTGGTCCAGGGAACATTCAGTACTTC	CSAGPGNIQYF
TRBJ1-1	few	NA	TRBV4-1	TGCGCCAGCAGCCAGGGAGGGAACACTGAAGCTTTCTTT	CASSQGGNTEAFF
TRBJ2-1	many	NA	TRBV5-4	TGTGCCAGCAGCTCCCCCCGTGGGGGCAGCTACAATGAGCAGTTCTTC	CASSSPRGGSYNEQFF
TRBJ2-3	many	NA	TRBV27	TGTGCCAGCAGTTTCGGGACGCCGCCAAATACGCAGTATTTT	CASSFGTPPNTQYF
TRBJ1-6	many	NA	TRBV4-3	TGCGCCAGCAGCCAAGGGGGCCTTTCACCCCTCCACTTT	CASSQGGLSPLHF
TRBJ2-3	many	NA	TRBV5-4	TGTGCCAGCAGCTCTAGCGACCGCACAGATACGCAGTATTTT	CASSSSDRTDTQYF
TRBJ2-5	many	NA	TRBV20-1	TGCAGTGCTAGAGGTGGGGGTAAAGAGACCCAGTACTTC	CSARGGGKETQYF
TRBJ1-6	many	NA	TRBV20-1	TGCAGTGCCCCCCCGCTCGGGGCCAGTTCACCCCTCCACTTT	CSAPPLGASSPLHF
TRBJ2-1	many	TRBD1	TRBV5-6	TGTGCCAGCAGCTTTGGGACAGGGCTCTACAATGAGCAGTTCTTC	CASSFGTGLYNEQFF
TRBJ2-2	many	NA	TRBV20-1	TGCAGTGCTAGTCAGGGCCTGAACACCGGGGAGCTGTTTTTT	CSASQGLNTGELFF
TRBJ2-7	many	NA	TRBV6-2/TRBV6-3	TGTGCCAGCAGTTACTCGAACAGGCCAGAGGAGCAGTACTTC	CASSYSNRPEEQYF
TRBJ2-2	once	NA	TRBV7-3	TGTGCCAGCAGCTTAGCGGTGAAGAACACCGGGGAGCTGTTTTTT	CASSLAVKNTGELFF
TRBJ2-7	many	NA	TRBV7-2	TGTGCCAGCAGCTTAAGTCCAGGGGCTCATTCAGAGCAGTACTTC	CASSLSPGAHSEQYF
TRBJ2-3	many	TRBD2	TRBV10-3	TGTGCCATCAGTGAGGCTAGCGGGGGAGACCCGTTTGCGACAGATACGCAGTATTTT	CAISEASGGDPFATDTQYF
TRBJ1-1	many	NA	TRBV12-3/TRBV12-4	TGTGCCAGCACCATCCAGACAATGAACACTGAAGCTTTCTTT	CASTIQTMNTEAFF
TRBJ2-1	NA	TRBD2	TRBV28	TGTGCCAGCAGTTTAGGGACGGGGGGAGGGAATGAGCAGTTCTTC	CASSLGTGGGNEQFF
TRBJ2-7	many	NA	TRBV3-1	TGTGCCAGCAGCCAAGGGGGAGGCGAGCAGTACTTC	CASSQGGGEQYF
TRBJ2-1	many	NA	TRBV4-3	TGCGCCAGCAGCCAAGGAAGTCTGGATGAGCAGTTCTTC	CASSQGSLDEQFF
TRBJ2-7	NA	NA	TRBV6-5	TGTGCCAGCAGTTACTCGATGGGGGGGCGGTACGAGCAGTACTTC	CASSYSMGGRYEQYF
TRBJ2-5	many	TRBD1	TRBV7-6	TGTGCCAGCAGCCGACAGGGGGAAGGCCAAGAGACCCAGTACTTC	CASSRQGEGQETQYF
TRBJ2-3	many	TRBD1	TRBV20-1	TGCAGTGCCGCATCCCGGACAGGGGTCACAGATACGCAGTATTTT	CSAASRTGVTDTQYF
TRBJ2-7	many	NA	TRBV6-2/TRBV6-3	TGTGCCAGCAGTTTGGACGGGATTCAGAACGAGCAGTACTTC	CASSLDGIQNEQYF
TRBJ1-1	many	NA	TRBV6-5	TGTGCCAGCAGTTACGGGGGGGACACTGAAGCTTTCTTT	CASSYGGDTEAFF
TRBJ1-3	NA	NA	TRBV28	TGTGCTACAAAGGGGGGCAGCTCGCGAAACACCATATATTTT	CATKGGSSRNTIYF
TRBJ2-5	many	NA	TRBV9	TGTGCCAGCAGCGTAGGGGCCAGGGAAGGAGAGACCCAGTACTTC	CASSVGAREGETQYF
TRBJ2-3	many	NA	TRBV20-1	TGCAGTGCTGCCCGGGGGAGTTCAGCAGATACGCAGTATTTT	CSAARGSSADTQYF
TRBJ2-4	many	TRBD2	TRBV20-1	TGCAGTGCGAAGACTAGCGGGGGCAACTCAGCCAAAAACATTCAGTACTTC	CSAKTSGGNSAKNIQYF
TRBJ2-5	many	TRBD1	TRBV3-1	TGTGCCAGCAGCCAAGACCGGATCCCTGGACAGGGAAGAGAGACCCAGTACTTC	CASSQDRIPGQGRETQYF
TRBJ2-3	many	TRBD2	TRBV6-4	TGTGCCAGCAGTCGACTAGCGGGGGGCCTCGGGACAGATACGCAGTATTTT	CASSRLAGGLGTDTQYF
TRBJ1-6	many	NA	TRBV3-1	TGTGCCAGCAGCCAGGCCAGTAGCTCCTATAATTCACCCCTCCACTTT	CASSQASSSYNSPLHF
TRBJ1-6	many	NA	TRBV20-1	TGCAGTGCTAGAGTTGTAGTAGGGGCCAAGAATTCACCCCTCCACTTT	CSARVVVGAKNSPLHF
TRBJ1-1	many	TRBD1	TRBV7-9	TGTGCCAGCAGCTTAAGTGGACAGGCCACTGAAGCTTTCTTT	CASSLSGQATEAFF
TRBJ2-1	many	NA	TRBV7-9	TGTGCCAGCAGCTTAGGTTTAGCTAGCGATGAGCAGTTCTTC	CASSLGLASDEQFF
TRBJ2-3	many	NA	TRBV10-3	TGTGCCACAAAGGAACGGGCATCAGATACGCAGTATTTT	CATKERASDTQYF
TRBJ1-5	many	NA	TRBV3-1	TGTGCCAGCAGCCAAAACCTTGATCAGCCCCAGCATTTT	CASSQNLDQPQHF
TRBJ2-5	NA	NA	TRBV20-1	TGCAGTGGGATACAGGGCCAAGAGACCCAGTACTTC	CSGIQGQETQYF
TRBJ1-2	many	NA	TRBV12-3/TRBV12-4	TGTGCCAGCAGTATAGCTCGGGGGCTGGGAGGCTACACCTTC	CASSIARGLGGYTF
TRBJ2-1	NA	NA	TRBV7-6	TGTGCCAGCAGCCCCAGAGGAGGCGGGCGATACAATGAGCAGTTCTTC	CASSPRGGGRYNEQFF
TRBJ2-2	many	NA	TRBV20-1	TGCAGTGCTAGAGTAGTAGGGAACACCGGGGAGCTGTTTTTT	CSARVVGNTGELFF
TRBJ1-4	many	TRBD1	TRBV7-2	TGTGCCAGCAGCTCCGACAGGGGAAGTCGTGAAAAACTGTTTTTT	CASSSDRGSREKLFF
TRBJ2-6	many	NA	TRBV5-1	TGCGCCAGCAGCTTAGGAGGGACTGATATCTCTGGGGCCAACGTCCTGACTTTC	CASSLGGTDISGANVLTF
TRBJ1-2	many	NA	TRBV29-1	TGCAGCGCAAGAGGAGCCGGCTACACCTTC	CSARGAGYTF
TRBJ2-7	many	NA	TRBV12-3/TRBV12-4	TGTGCCAGCAGTTACGGACTTGAGCAGTACTTC	CASSYGLEQYF
TRBJ1-5	many	NA	TRBV11-2	TGTGCCAGCAGCTTGGCCGGGATCAATCAGCCCCAGCATTTT	CASSLAGINQPQHF
TRBJ2-1	few	NA	TRBV27	TGTGCCAGCAGTAAGGGACTCCCAGGGACGGAGCAGTTCTTC	CASSKGLPGTEQFF
TRBJ2-2	many	NA	TRBV20-1	TGCAGTGCCCTCAAAGGAGTGAACGGGGAGCTGTTTTTT	CSALKGVNGELFF
TRBJ1-1	many	NA	TRBV7-9	TGTGCCAGCAGCTTGCAGATGAACACTGAAGCTTTCTTT	CASSLQMNTEAFF
TRBJ2-5	many	NA	TRBV10-1	TGCGCCAGCAGTGGTAGGGGTGGAGAGACCCAGTACTTC	CASSGRGGETQYF
TRBJ2-3	many	NA	TRBV5-1	TGCGCCAGCAGCTTGGCCTCGGTTGCCGGCACAGATACGCAGTATTTT	CASSLASVAGTDTQYF
TRBJ2-2	NA	NA	TRBV7-2	TGTGCCAGCAGCCCGGGAACACCGTCGGGGGAGCTGTTTTTT	CASSPGTPSGELFF